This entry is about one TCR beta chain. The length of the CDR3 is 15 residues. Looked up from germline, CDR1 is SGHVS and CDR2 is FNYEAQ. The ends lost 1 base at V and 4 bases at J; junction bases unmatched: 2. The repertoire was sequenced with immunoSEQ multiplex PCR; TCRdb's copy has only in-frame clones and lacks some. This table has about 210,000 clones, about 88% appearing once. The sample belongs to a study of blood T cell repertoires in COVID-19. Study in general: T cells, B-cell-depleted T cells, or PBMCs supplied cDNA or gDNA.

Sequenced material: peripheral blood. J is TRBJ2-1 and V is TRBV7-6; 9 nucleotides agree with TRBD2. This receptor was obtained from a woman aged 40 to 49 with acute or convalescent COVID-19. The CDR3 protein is CASSLDSGGYNEQFF. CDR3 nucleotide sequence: TGTGCCAGCAGCTTAGACAGCGGGGGGTACAATGAGCAGTTCTTC.